This entry lists 18 T cell receptor beta chains sequenced from one sample in a study of metastatic and nonmetastatic thyroid tumors. TCRdb reanalyzed the PCR reads with MiXCR. This sample has about 56,000 clones, with 25% to 35% found just once. Patients had received no treatment of any kind before thyroid surgery. The sequencing input was blood. The receptors stem from a female donor with papillary thyroid cancer or a benign thyroid nodule (not recorded which). Some clones in this sample may be carry-over from other donors' samples.

The V and J genes are TRBV15 and TRBJ2-3; unclear D gene. V was cut by 1 base and J by 0 bases, with 11 bases left in between. Germline assignment: CDR1 LNHNV and CDR2 YYDKDF (reference sequence). The length of the CDR3 is 16 residues. CDR3 amino acids: CATSRAPRPSTDTQYF. In nucleotides, the CDR3 is TGTGCCACCAGCAGAGCCCCGCGGCCTAGCACAGATACGCAGTATTTT.

This clone was counted between two and nine times. The chain recombines TRBV12-3 or TRBV12-4 with TRBJ1-2; D gene uncertain. This CDR3 has 13 amino acids. Trimming cost V 6 bases and J 8 bases, with 16 bases left between them. CDR3 sequence: CASSPNGVDGYTF. The CDR3 DNA is TGTGCCAGCAGCCCAAACGGGGTCGACGGCTACACCTTC.

This clone is labeled medium-sized. The CDR3 region is CASTNFLINQPQHF. The CDR3 DNA reads TGTGCCAGCACTAATTTTTTGATCAATCAGCCCCAGCATTTT. The V gene is TRBV12-3 or TRBV12-4, the J gene TRBJ1-5; D remains ambiguous. V was cut by 7 bases and J by 3 bases, with 13 bases left in between. CDR3 size: 14 residues.

This clone was counted only a few times. The rearrangement uses TRBV19 and TRBJ2-1; D gene unclear. The CDR3 is made up of 11 amino acids. V lost 5 bases to trimming and J lost 10 bases, with 9 bases between them. Looked up from germline, CDR1 is LNHDA and CDR2 is SQIVND (reference sequence). The CDR3 sequence: CASSPGLEQFF. The CDR3, as DNA: TGTGCCAGTAGTCCCGGGTTGGAGCAGTTCTTC.

This clone was seen only once. This chain uses TRBV20-1 with TRBJ2-2; D is possibly TRBD2 (6 bases). The V gene lost 3 bases and the J gene lost 1 base, with 12 bases spanning the gap. From germline, CDR1 is DFQATT and CDR2 SNEGSKA (reference sequence). The CDR3 totals 15 residues. The CDR3 spells CSARRDWGNTGELFF. The DNA for the CDR3 is TGCAGTGCTAGGCGGGACTGGGGGAACACCGGGGAGCTGTTTTTT.

This clone turned up a few times. The chain carries TRBV30 and TRBJ2-3, with unresolved D. Germline loops: CDR1 GTSNPN, CDR2 SVGIG (reference sequence). V lost 2 bases and J 3 bases, leaving 6 bases between the germline ends. The length of the CDR3 is 12 residues. CDR3 amino acids: CAWSSRTDTQYF. For the CDR3, the DNA is TGTGCCTGGAGTTCGCGAACAGATACGCAGTATTTT. Supplemented by reference TRBV30 and TRBJ2-3, the full variable domain reads SQTIHQWPATLVQPVGSPLSLECTVEGTSNPNLYWYRQAAGRGLQLLFYSVGIGQISSEVPQNLSASRPQDRQFILSSKKLLLSDSGFYLCAWSSRTDTQYFGPGTRLTVL.

This clone was seen more than once but under ten times. In nucleotides, the CDR3 is TGTGCCAGCAGTGAATCACCGGGAGGACAGACCTATGGCTACACCTTC. This translates into CASSESPGGQTYGYTF. This chain joins TRBV25-1 and TRBJ1-2; maybe TRBD1 (6 bases). From germline, CDR1 is MGHDK and CDR2 SYGVNS. The CDR3 consists of 16 residues. V lost 1 base to trimming and J lost 4 bases, with 16 bases between them.

This chain joins TRBV11-1 and TRBJ2-1; D ambiguous. The CDR3 extends over 13 amino acids. Germline values: CDR1 SGHAT, CDR2 FQDESV (reference sequence). V lost 0 bases and J lost 7, with 7 bases in between. The CDR3 protein is CASSLASRNEQFF. The DNA for the CDR3 is TGTGCCAGCAGCTTAGCGTCTAGAAATGAGCAGTTCTTC.

This clone appeared many times. This chain joins TRBV2 and TRBJ2-7, with 8 bases that match TRBD2. The germline V gene has CDR1 SNHLY and CDR2 FYNNEI. The V gene end was trimmed by 3 bases and the J gene end by 6 bases; junction bases not matched to a gene: 7. The CDR3 is 14 residues long. In DNA form, the CDR3 reads TGTGCCAGCAGTGATACCGGGAGGGAGTCCGAGCAGTACTTC. As protein: CASSDTGRESEQYF.

The sample holds a few counts of this clone. J is TRBJ2-7 and V is TRBV11-2; 9 nucleotides line up with TRBD2. CDR1 SGHAT and CDR2 FQNNGV come from the germline V gene. V trimming: 5 bases; J trimming: 4 bases; junction bases outside the gene matches: 9. This CDR3 region has 15 residues. The CDR3 sequence: CASSPSLAGTYEQYF. CDR3 nucleotide sequence: TGTGCCAGCAGCCCCTCTCTAGCGGGAACATACGAGCAGTACTTC.

The chain joins TRBV19 to TRBJ1-6, with D possibly being TRBD1 (5 bases). This CDR3 spans 14 amino acids. From germline, CDR1 is LNHDA and CDR2 SQIVND (reference sequence). V was shortened by 10 bases and J by 7 bases, with 17 bases between the two germline ends. The CDR3 region has the DNA TGTGCCACCGCGGGACGGCAGTCCAATTCACCCCTCCACTTT. Translating gives CATAGRQSNSPLHF.

This clone was observed a few times. The J gene is TRBJ2-1, the V gene TRBV12-5; TRBD2 matches at 9 bases. V lost 3 bases, J lost 4 bases, and 4 bases stayed unmatched. The CDR3 covers 15 residues. Germline V gene sequence: CDR1 LGHNT, CDR2 FRNRAP. The CDR3 DNA is TGTGCTAGTGGTTTAGCAGCGGGAGGTTACAATGAGCAGTTCTTC. This translates into CASGLAAGGYNEQFF. Together with reference TRBV12-5 and TRBJ2-1, the CDR3 gives the full variable domain: DARVTQTPRHKVTEMGQEVTMRCQPILGHNTVFWYRQTMMQGLELLAYFRNRAPLDDSGMPKDRFSAEMPDATLATLKIQPSEPRDSAVYFCASGLAAGGYNEQFFGPGTRLTVL.

The sample holds a few counts of this clone. V and J are TRBV28 and TRBJ2-7, with TRBD1 matching 10 bases. The V segment lost 11 bases and the J segment 3 bases; nucleotides outside the gene matches: 10. The CDR3 is made up of 14 amino acids. Germline V gene data show CDR1 as MDHEN and CDR2 as SYDVKM. The CDR3 coding sequence is TGTGCCTCCAAGACAGGGGGCAGCTACTACGAGCAGTACTTC. Its protein is CASKTGGSYYEQYF.

This clone came up a few times. This chain connects TRBV28 to TRBJ2-1, with 11 bases that match TRBD2. The CDR3 covers 16 residues. V trimming: 5 bases; J trimming: 6 bases; junction bases outside the gene matches: 9. Germline V gene lookup returns CDR1 MDHEN and CDR2 SYDVKM. The CDR3 spells CASSLTSGDESNEQFF. The CDR3 coding sequence is TGTGCCAGCAGTCTGACTAGCGGGGACGAATCCAATGAGCAGTTCTTC. The variable domain in full, completed from reference TRBV28 and TRBJ2-1, reads DVKVTQSSRYLVKRTGEKVFLECVQDMDHENMFWYRQDPGLGLRLIYFSYDVKMKEKGDIPEGYSVSREKKERFSLILESASTNQTSMYLCASSLTSGDESNEQFFGPGTRLTVL.

The CDR3 sequence: CASSAKWSSGANVLTF. CDR3 DNA sequence: TGTGCCAGCAGCGCTAAGTGGAGCTCTGGGGCCAACGTCCTGACTTTC. The chain is built from TRBV7-8 and TRBJ2-6; D is uncertain. V lost 5 bases and J lost 0, with 11 bases in between. CDR3 length equals 16 residues. CDR1 and CDR2 (germline): SGHVS, FQNEAQ.

This clone turned up a few times. This sequence joins TRBV19 and TRBJ2-5; TRBD2 might be the D (6 bases). CDR1 LNHDA and CDR2 SQIVND come from the germline V gene (reference sequence). Trimming shortened V by 6 bases and J by 1 base, and 15 bases separated the two germline ends. The CDR3 runs 15 residues. This CDR3 reads CASRFWGEAQETQYF. The DNA of the CDR3 is TGTGCCAGTAGATTCTGGGGGGAGGCCCAAGAGACCCAGTACTTC.

This clone appeared many times. The rearrangement uses TRBV30 and TRBJ1-5, with 9 bases aligning to TRBD1. The CDR3 extends over 15 amino acids. The germline gives CDR1 GTSNPN, CDR2 SVGIG (reference sequence). V shed 1 base and J 6 bases; nucleotides not matched to a gene: 7. DNA for the CDR3: TGTGCCTGGAGTGGGGGTACAGGGGGCAGTCAGCCCCAGCATTTT. Residues: CAWSGGTGGSQPQHF. Filled out from reference TRBV30 and TRBJ1-5, the complete variable domain reads SQTIHQWPATLVQPVGSPLSLECTVEGTSNPNLYWYRQAAGRGLQLLFYSVGIGQISSEVPQNLSASRPQDRQFILSSKKLLLSDSGFYLCAWSGGTGGSQPQHFGDGTRLSIL.

CDR3 sequence: CASRRGDYGYTF. In nucleotides, the CDR3 is TGTGCCAGCCGGAGGGGGGACTATGGCTACACCTTC. The chain uses TRBV28 and TRBJ1-2; D perhaps matches TRBD1 (6 bases). CDR3 length equals 12 residues. Germline assignment: CDR1 MDHEN and CDR2 SYDVKM. V shed 8 bases and J shed 3 bases, with 10 bases lying between them.